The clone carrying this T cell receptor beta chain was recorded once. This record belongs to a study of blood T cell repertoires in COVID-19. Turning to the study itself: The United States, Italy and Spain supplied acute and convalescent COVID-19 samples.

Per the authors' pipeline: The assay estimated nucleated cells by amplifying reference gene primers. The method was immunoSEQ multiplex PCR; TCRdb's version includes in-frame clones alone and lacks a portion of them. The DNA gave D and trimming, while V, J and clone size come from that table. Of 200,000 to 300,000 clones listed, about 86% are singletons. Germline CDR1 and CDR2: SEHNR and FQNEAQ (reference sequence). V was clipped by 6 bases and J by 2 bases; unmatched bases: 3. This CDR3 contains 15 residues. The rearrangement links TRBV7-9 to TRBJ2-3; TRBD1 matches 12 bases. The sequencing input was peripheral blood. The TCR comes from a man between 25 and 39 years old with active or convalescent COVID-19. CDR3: CASRSGQGATDTQYF. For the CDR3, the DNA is TGTGCCAGCAGATCGGGACAGGGGGCCACAGATACGCAGTATTTT.